These 16 T cell receptor beta chains originate from one sample sequenced in a study of cytomegalovirus exposure and HLA in healthy donors. 60 Vbeta and 13 Jbeta primers were used in PCR. Here immunoSEQ multiplex PCR was the method, and the copy in TCRdb shows in-frame clones only, minus some. The sample shows 150,000 to 200,000 clones, 62% of them seen only once. The material sequenced was PBMCs. Receptor source: a man aged 35-49 years in good health and CMV-seronegative.

The rearrangement links TRBV27 to TRBJ1-6; 7 bases map to TRBD1. The CDR3 runs to 16 residues. V trimming: 6 bases; J trimming: 6 bases; junction bases outside the gene matches: 11. In germline, CDR1 is MNHEY, CDR2 SMNVEV (reference sequence). The CDR3 coding sequence is TGTGCCAGCAGATTCTTACAGGGGTGGGGTAATTCACCCCTCCACTTT. The encoded protein is CASRFLQGWGNSPLHF.

This chain joins TRBV7-2 and TRBJ1-6, with D unresolved. Germline V gene sequence: CDR1 SGHTA, CDR2 FQGNSA. The CDR3 totals 13 residues. Trimming stripped 7 bases from V and 9 bases from J, with 13 bases between. In nucleotides, the CDR3 is TGTGCCAGCACCAGGACTTCGGGTTCACCCCTCCACTTT. This encodes CASTRTSGSPLHF. Complete variable domain (other parts from reference TRBV7-2 and TRBJ1-6): GAGVSQSPSNKVTEKGKDVELRCDPISGHTALYWYRQSLGQGLEFLIYFQGNSAPDKSGLPSDRFSAERTGGSVSTLTIQRTQQEDSAVYLCASTRTSGSPLHFGNGTRLTVT.

The V and J genes are TRBV7-4 and TRBJ2-7; D gene uncertain. The CDR3 totals 14 residues. Trimming removed 2 bases at V and 0 bases at J, with 8 bases between. CDR1 and CDR2 from the germline V gene are SGHVT and SQSDAQ. The CDR3 DNA follows: TGTGCCAGCAGCTTATTCGCGGACTCCTACGAGCAGTACTTC. Translating it yields CASSLFADSYEQYF.

The chain is built from TRBV18 and TRBJ2-3; D unclear. The CDR3 length is 12 residues. Trimming took 5 bases from V and 4 from J, leaving 7 bases between them. Germline values: CDR1 KGHSH, CDR2 LQKENI. As DNA, the CDR3 is TGTGCCAGCTCAACCGAGGCAGATACGCAGTATTTT. Translating it yields CASSTEADTQYF.

The V gene is TRBV22-1, the J gene TRBJ1-5; no DNA check was done on the table's D call, TRBD1. TRBV22-1 is recorded as a pseudogene. CDR3 length equals 19 residues. The CDR3 sequence is CPGSAREVGQGGRNQPQHF. Written as DNA, the CDR3 is TGTCCTGGGAGCGCACGCGAGGTTGGACAGGGGGGTCGAAATCAGCCCCAGCATTTT.

A remark on this clone: The same CDR3 can be traced to other DNA sequences in this sample. This sequence joins TRBV6-1 and TRBJ1-2; 7 nucleotides align to TRBD1. Germline V gene lookup returns CDR1 MNHNS and CDR2 SASEGT. The CDR3 consists of 12 residues. V dropped 10 bases and J dropped 2; count of bases not matched to a gene: 4. The CDR3 nucleotides read TGTGCCACTTTGACAGGGAACTATGGCTACACCTTC. Translation: CATLTGNYGYTF.

The V and J genes are TRBV7-9 and TRBJ2-3; 13 nucleotides agree with TRBD2. Germline V gene lookup returns CDR1 SEHNR and CDR2 FQNEAQ (reference sequence). V lost 5 bases, J lost 6 bases, and 8 bases stayed unmatched. The CDR3 is made up of 16 amino acids. Here the CDR3 DNA reads TGTGCCAGCAGCCTCCGACTAGCGGGAGGCTCTGATACGCAGTATTTT. Protein: CASSLRLAGGSDTQYF.

The rearrangement joins TRBV19 to TRBJ1-5; perhaps TRBD1 as D (6 bases). Germline lookup yields CDR1 LNHDA and CDR2 SQIVND (reference sequence). The CDR3 spans 17 residues. V was pared by 5 bases and J by 5 bases, with 22 bases between. CDR3 bases: TGTGCCAGTAGTCACGGGAGGGGCAGGGGAGAAGATCAGCCCCAGCATTTT. It is translated as CASSHGRGRGEDQPQHF.

This chain connects TRBV5-6 to TRBJ2-1, with a weak D call TRBD2 (6 bases). This CDR3 region has 15 residues. Trimming cost V 3 bases and J 8 bases, with 18 bases left between them. Germline assignment: CDR1 SGHDT and CDR2 YYEEEE. CDR3 residues: CASSSLASSVYEQFF. The CDR3 coding sequence is TGTGCCAGCAGCTCACTAGCCTCGAGCGTCTATGAGCAGTTCTTC.

This clone was recorded a few times. J is TRBJ2-3 and V is TRBV7-2; 11 positions agree with TRBD2. Germline V gene sequence: CDR1 SGHTA, CDR2 FQGNSA. This CDR3 is 16 amino acids long. V lost 3 bases and J lost 6; bases outside the gene matches: 8. CDR3 loop: CASSFRRLAGGDTQYF. CDR3 in DNA: TGTGCCAGCAGCTTTCGTCGCCTAGCGGGGGGTGATACGCAGTATTTT.

This clone came up a few times. J is TRBJ2-7 and V is TRBV27; no reliable D call. Germline V lookup: CDR1 MNHEY, CDR2 SMNVEV (reference sequence). The CDR3 contains 14 residues. Trimming removed 3 bases from V and 0 bases from J, with 9 bases in between. The CDR3 loop is CASSFSFLSYEQYF. The CDR3 coding sequence is TGTGCCAGCAGTTTTAGTTTCCTCTCCTACGAGCAGTACTTC.

This chain joins TRBV5-1 and TRBJ2-4; 9 bases are shared with TRBD1. J gave up 2 bases and V 4 bases, and 13 bases lay outside the gene matches. The CDR3 runs to 18 residues. Germline-derived CDR1 and CDR2 are SGHRS and YFSETQ. CDR3 sequence: CASSENTGTGHPKNIQYF. CDR3 bases: TGCGCCAGCAGCGAAAATACCGGGACAGGGCACCCCAAAAACATTCAGTACTTC.

This clone occurred once. J is TRBJ2-7 and V is TRBV27; 10 bases align to TRBD1. V was pared by 5 bases and J by 4 bases, with 8 bases of the junction left unmatched. The CDR3 runs to 15 residues. Germline V gene lookup returns CDR1 MNHEY and CDR2 SMNVEV (reference sequence). The CDR3 loop is CASSGAGTGEYEQYF. CDR3 bases: TGTGCCAGCAGTGGGGCCGGGACAGGGGAGTACGAGCAGTACTTC.

A few counts support this clone. Here the CDR3 reads CASSQDRQRTNTGELFF. In DNA, the CDR3 is TGCGCCAGCAGCCAAGATCGGCAGAGGACGAACACCGGGGAGCTGTTTTTT. The rearrangement uses TRBV4-1 and TRBJ2-2; D call uncertain. The CDR3 runs to 17 residues. CDR1 and CDR2 (germline): MGHRA, YSYEKL. V lost 0 bases to trimming and J lost 0 bases, with 11 bases between them.

The CDR3 loop reads CSVEFSDNNYGYTF. In DNA, the CDR3 is TGCAGCGTTGAATTTTCAGATAATAACTATGGCTACACCTTC. The gene calls are TRBV29-1 and TRBJ1-2; the D is unclear. Germline CDR1 is SQVTM and CDR2 is ANQGSEA. The CDR3 is made up of 14 amino acids. V was trimmed by 2 bases and J by 1 base, leaving 11 bases between them.

The chain has TRBV15 and TRBJ2-1; D is uncertain. Trimming pared 3 bases from V and 5 bases from J, leaving 5 bases between. CDR1 and CDR2 from the germline V gene are LNHNV and YYDKDF (reference sequence). This CDR3 contains 12 residues. CDR3 region: CATSSLNNEQFF. DNA of the CDR3: TGTGCCACCAGCAGTTTAAACAATGAGCAGTTCTTC.